This T cell receptor (beta chain) originates from a study of spatial heterogeneity in lung cancer. There are many counts of this clonotype. Specified time point: blood at routine non-recurrence follow-up after resection. Tumor, nontumor lung or frozen PBMC supplied whole RNA, sequenced without sorting. TCRdb re-called the 5' RACE reads with MiXCR, one entry per CDR3 protein. The sample lists some 110,000 distinct CDR3 sequences, more than 9% occurring once. The CDR3 loop spans 14 amino acids. V was trimmed by 1 base and J by 4 bases, leaving 10 bases between them. Per germline, CDR1 MGHRA and CDR2 YSYEKL.

Sequencing used PBMCs, obtained at follow-up. V gene TRBV4-1 combines with J gene TRBJ1-2, with D unclear. This TCR was sampled from a male donor with early-stage non-small cell lung cancer. For the CDR3, the DNA is TGCGCCAGCAGCCAAGTCGGGCAGCCCTATGGCTACACCTTC. Its protein product is CASSQVGQPYGYTF.